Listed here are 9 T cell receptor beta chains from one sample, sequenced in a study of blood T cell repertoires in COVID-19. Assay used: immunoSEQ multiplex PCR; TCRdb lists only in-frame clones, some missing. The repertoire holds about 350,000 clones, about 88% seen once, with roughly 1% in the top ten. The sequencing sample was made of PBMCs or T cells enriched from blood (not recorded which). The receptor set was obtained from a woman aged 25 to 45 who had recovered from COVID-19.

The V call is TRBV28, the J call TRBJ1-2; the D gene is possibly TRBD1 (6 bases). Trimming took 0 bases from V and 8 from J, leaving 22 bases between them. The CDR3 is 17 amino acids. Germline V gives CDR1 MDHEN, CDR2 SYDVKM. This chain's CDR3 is CASSLWPPANRVGGYTF. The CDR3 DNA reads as TGTGCCAGCAGTTTATGGCCGCCCGCTAACAGGGTAGGCGGCTACACCTTC.

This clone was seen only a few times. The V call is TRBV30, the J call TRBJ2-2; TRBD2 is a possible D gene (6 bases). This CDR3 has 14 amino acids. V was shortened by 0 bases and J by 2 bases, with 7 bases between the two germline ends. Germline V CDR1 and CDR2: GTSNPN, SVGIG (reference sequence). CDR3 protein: CAWSVLANTGELFF. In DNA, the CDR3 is TGTGCCTGGAGTGTACTAGCTAACACCGGGGAGCTGTTTTTT.

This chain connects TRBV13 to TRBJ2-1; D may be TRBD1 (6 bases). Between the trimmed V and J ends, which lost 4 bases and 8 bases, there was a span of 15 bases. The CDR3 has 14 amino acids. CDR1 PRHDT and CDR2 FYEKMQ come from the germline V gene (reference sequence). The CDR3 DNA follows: TGTGCCAGCAGCTCGCCTACAGGGTCCTATGAGCAGTTCTTC. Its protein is CASSSPTGSYEQFF.

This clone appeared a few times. CDR3 DNA sequence: TGTGCCAGCAGCTTAAAGCGGGGAAACACCGGGGAGCTGTTTTTT. Translation: CASSLKRGNTGELFF. V usage is TRBV7-2 and J usage is TRBJ2-2; 7 nucleotides agree with TRBD2. In germline, CDR1 is SGHTA, CDR2 FQGNSA. Unmatched junction bases numbered 2, after V lost 2 bases and J lost 2 bases. CDR3 length: 15 residues.

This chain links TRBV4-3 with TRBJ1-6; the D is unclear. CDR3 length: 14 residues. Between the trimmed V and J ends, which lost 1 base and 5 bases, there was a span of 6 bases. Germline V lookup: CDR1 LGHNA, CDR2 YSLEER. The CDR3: CASSQGPDNSPLHF. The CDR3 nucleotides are TGCGCCAGCAGCCAAGGGCCCGATAATTCACCCCTCCACTTT.

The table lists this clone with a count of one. The CDR3 here is CASSFGQGEKETQYF. The CDR3 coding sequence is TGTGCCAGCAGCTTTGGACAGGGGGAAAAAGAGACCCAGTACTTC. The rearrangement links TRBV11-3 to TRBJ2-5; TRBD1 agrees at 10 bases. Germline loops: CDR1 SGHNT, CDR2 YENEEA. V shed 3 bases and J 3 bases; nucleotides not matched to a gene: 4. CDR3 length: 15 amino acids.

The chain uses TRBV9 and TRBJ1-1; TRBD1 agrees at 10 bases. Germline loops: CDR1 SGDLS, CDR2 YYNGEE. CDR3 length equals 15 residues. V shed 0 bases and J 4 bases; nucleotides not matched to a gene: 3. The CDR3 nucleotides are TGTGCCAGCAGCGTAGACGGGACAGGGGTCACTGAAGCTTTCTTT. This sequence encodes CASSVDGTGVTEAFF.

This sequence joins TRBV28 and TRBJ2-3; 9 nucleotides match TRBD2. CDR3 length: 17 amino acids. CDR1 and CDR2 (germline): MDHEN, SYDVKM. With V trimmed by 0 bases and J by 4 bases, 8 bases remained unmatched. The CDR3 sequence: CASSLWASGASPDTQYF. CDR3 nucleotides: TGTGCCAGCAGTTTATGGGCTAGCGGGGCGTCGCCAGATACGCAGTATTTT.

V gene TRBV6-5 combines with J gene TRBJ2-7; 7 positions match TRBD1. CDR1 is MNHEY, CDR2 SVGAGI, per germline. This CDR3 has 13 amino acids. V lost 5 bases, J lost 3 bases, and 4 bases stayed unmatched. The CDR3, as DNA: TGTGCCAGCAGTCAGGGACAGCTCTACGAGCAGTACTTC. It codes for CASSQGQLYEQYF.